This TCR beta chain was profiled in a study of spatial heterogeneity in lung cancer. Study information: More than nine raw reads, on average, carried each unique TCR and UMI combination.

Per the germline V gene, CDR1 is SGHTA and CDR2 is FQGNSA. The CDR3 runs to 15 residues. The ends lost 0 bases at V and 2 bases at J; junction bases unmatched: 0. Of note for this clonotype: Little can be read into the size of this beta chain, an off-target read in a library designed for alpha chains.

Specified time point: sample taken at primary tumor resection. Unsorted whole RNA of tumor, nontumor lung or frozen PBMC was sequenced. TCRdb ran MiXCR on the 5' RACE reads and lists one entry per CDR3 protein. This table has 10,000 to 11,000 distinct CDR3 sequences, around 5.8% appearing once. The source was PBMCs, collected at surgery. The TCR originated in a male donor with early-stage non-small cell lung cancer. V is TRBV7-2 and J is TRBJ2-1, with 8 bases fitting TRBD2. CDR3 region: CASSLASGTYNEQFF. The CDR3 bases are TGTGCCAGCAGCTTAGCTAGCGGGACCTACAATGAGCAGTTCTTC.